This entry lists 7 T cell receptor beta chains sequenced from one sample in a study of blood T cell repertoires in COVID-19. Only in-frame clones appear in the TCRdb table, and some are missing; sequencing was by immunoSEQ multiplex PCR. This sample yields more than 85,000 clones, of which 82% are seen a single time; about 15% belongs to the top ten. The specimen was peripheral blood. The receptors come from a woman aged 60-75 years with acute or convalescent COVID-19.

CDR3 nucleotide sequence: TGCGCCAGCAGCCAAGATACACGGACAGGGTGGAGGGATCAGCCCCAGCATTTT. This gives the protein CASSQDTRTGWRDQPQHF. The chain recombines TRBV4-3 with TRBJ1-5, with 8 bases fitting TRBD1. Germline V gives CDR1 LGHNA, CDR2 YSLEER. Trimming cost V 0 bases and J 5 bases; bases outside gene matches: 12. The CDR3 spans 18 residues.

The genes are TRBV10-3 and TRBJ1-1; D is ambiguous. Germline CDR1 and CDR2: ENHRY and SYGVKD. There are 13 residues in the CDR3. V dropped 7 bases and J dropped 1 base, with 10 bases sitting between them. The chain's CDR3 is CAINQAQNTEAFF. The CDR3 DNA reads as TGTGCCATCAACCAGGCGCAGAACACTGAAGCTTTCTTT.

The CDR3 loop is CASSLLSAADSPLHF. CDR3 in DNA: TGTGCCAGCAGCTTGTTAAGCGCCGCAGATTCACCCCTCCACTTT. The chain uses TRBV7-9 and TRBJ1-6; no definite D call. Germline CDR1 reads SEHNR; CDR2 reads FQNEAQ (reference sequence). Trimming stripped 3 bases from V and 8 bases from J, with 14 bases between. The CDR3 loop spans 15 amino acids. Supplemented by reference TRBV7-9 and TRBJ1-6, the full variable domain reads DTGVSQNPRHKITKRGQNVTFRCDPISEHNRLYWYRQTLGQGPEFLTYFQNEAQLEKSRLLSDRFSAERPKGSFSTLEIQRTEQGDSAMYLCASSLLSAADSPLHFGNGTRLTVT.

The chain is built from TRBV5-4 and TRBJ2-3; no definite D call. V gave up 0 bases and J gave up 1 base, with 6 bases separating them. Looked up from germline, CDR1 is SGHNT and CDR2 is YYREEE (reference sequence). The CDR3 is made up of 14 amino acids. CDR3 protein: CASSLGSGTDTQYF. CDR3 bases: TGTGCCAGCAGCTTGGGGTCGGGCACAGATACGCAGTATTTT.

The chain employs TRBV11-2 and TRBJ2-5; 8 bases align to TRBD1. There are 15 residues in the CDR3. V shed 7 bases and J 0 bases; nucleotides not matched to a gene: 7. Per the germline V gene, CDR1 is SGHAT and CDR2 is FQNNGV. CDR3 coding DNA: TGTGCCAGCAACTCAGGGGGCCCGTACCAAGAGACCCAGTACTTC. Translation gives CASNSGGPYQETQYF.

The chain carries TRBV19 and TRBJ2-7, with a weak D call TRBD2 (5 bases). V shed 7 bases and J shed 3 bases, with 16 bases lying between them. The CDR3 has 14 residues. Germline lookup yields CDR1 LNHDA and CDR2 SQIVND (reference sequence). CDR3 residues: CASTHPPRDYEQYF. The CDR3 DNA reads as TGTGCCAGTACACACCCCCCGAGGGACTACGAGCAGTACTTC.

V is TRBV13 and J is TRBJ2-5; D might be TRBD1 (6 bases). V lost 5 bases and J 0 bases, leaving 16 bases between the germline ends. CDR1 is PRHDT, CDR2 FYEKMQ, per germline (reference sequence). This CDR3 spans 16 amino acids. CDR3 region: CASSPNPGQDQETQYF. The DNA of the CDR3 is TGTGCCAGCAGCCCGAATCCGGGACAAGACCAAGAGACCCAGTACTTC.